This T cell receptor (beta chain) was observed in a study of STAT5B mutations in CD4+ large granular lymphocyte leukemia (dated by TCRdb to between 2021 and 2024). With respect to the entire study: Among healthy controls, the CDR3 'QG' motif was associated with a particular HLA allele. TCRbeta repertoires of CD4+ T-cell large granular lymphocyte leukemia patients were compared with those of healthy blood donors. Flow cytometry on FACSCanto II or FACSVerse showed that the purified fractions were more than 95% pure among lymphocytes. Paper-wide results and their limitations: The main leukemic clonotypes were found to be private to each patient, although around 25% of the main leukemic clonotypes were detected at low frequency in the non-leukemic repertoires of other patients. The data were not HLA-matched, and the relatively small sample size could explain the higher clonality seen in CD4+ compared with CD8+ T-LGLL. CD4-sorted patient repertoires appeared more clonal than healthy CD4+ repertoires, and this difference persisted after removing the putative leukemic clones. Enrichment of TRBV06-family usage was observed among the top patient clones (8/27) relative to healthy controls (2/35).

With regard to this clone: Its antigen is unknown. Relative to the germline gene, one junction end is altered; a read error may explain this.

The immunoSEQ assay at survey resolution was used to sequence TCRbeta rearrangements from genomic DNA. The study's processing was this. A lowest detectable productive clonotype frequency of 2.59 x 10-5 was observed in the TCR sequencing data. Only productive TCRbeta rearrangements, defined as complete and in-frame sequences, were included in the analyses. Sample clonality was computed as Simpson clonality in the immunoSEQ Analyzer version 3.0. Clones were binned by frequency as very rare, small, medium, large (1-20%) or hyperexpanded (>20%). OLGA 1.2.3 estimated generation probabilities, VDJtools produced V-gene circos plots, VDJdb was queried for specificities, and GLIPH identified CDR3 motifs. TCRdb provides this immuneACCESS table in a form limited to in-frame rearrangements. Some clones are lacking; in checked studies, under half of them reflect an unresolved V gene, and why the rest are absent is not known. V and J calls and clone size are as listed in that table; D and trimming were resolved from the DNA. The sample table contains fewer than 35,000 clones; only one count was recorded for around 66% of them. The top ten clonotypes cover around 0.44% of the sample.

Based on the germline V gene, the CDR1 and CDR2 sequences are MDHEN and SYDVKM. The CDR3 sequence holds 11 residues, the cysteine and phenylalanine included. This entry keeps only the CDR3 DNA: 33 bases, framed from base 1. Healthy controls were 35 or so blood donors whose buffy coats came from the Finnish Red Cross blood service. All TCR-sequenced material derived from peripheral blood: patient blood samples and healthy donor buffy coats. Ficoll-Hypaque gradient centrifugation was used to isolate peripheral blood mononuclear cells. For the healthy controls, CD4+ cells were obtained from buffy coats by magnetic purification. The Gentra Puregene Cell and Tissue kit was used for genomic DNA extraction, and quantification was performed on a Qubit 2.0 fluorometer.

This sequence uses TRBV28 and TRBJ2-7, with the identity of the D gene unclear. This receptor was taken from a human donor in good health. Sequencing used CD4+ T cells from blood buffy coats. The CDR3 amino acid sequence is: CASSLSWEQYF. The base sequence is TGTGCCAGCAGCTTATCCTGGGAGCAGTACTTC.